Sequencing of this TCR beta chain was carried out in a study of OX40 agonist ivuxolimab in advanced cancers. Background on the study: The dose-escalation cohort had hepatocellular carcinoma, melanoma, renal cell or head and neck cancer.

Exclusion of a patient followed from autoimmune disease history or systemic immunosuppression. The germline V and J ends were trimmed by 10 bases and 2 bases, with 16 bases remaining between them. Germline lookup yields CDR1 SEHNR and CDR2 FQNEAQ (reference sequence). The length of the CDR3 is 14 residues. The repertoire was sequenced with immunoSEQ multiplex PCR; TCRdb's copy has only in-frame clones and lacks some. This sample has about 54,000 clones, with around 88% found just once. For this clone: Antigen unknown.

Study findings and constraints: Determination of antigen specificity was not performed for the expanded peripheral T cells.

The clonotype was recovered from an adult with an advanced solid tumor such as melanoma, head and neck, liver or kidney cancer. This chain uses TRBV7-9 with TRBJ2-3; tentative D call: TRBD2 (7 bases). The sequencing used CD4+ or CD8+ T cells sorted from blood, collected in a trial of the OX40 agonist ivuxolimab. The chain's CDR3 is CATQGRGATDTQYF. The DNA of the CDR3 is TGTGCCACCCAGGGACGGGGGGCCACAGATACGCAGTATTTT.